This is a list of T cell receptor beta chains from one sample in a study of T-cell reconstitution after alpha-beta-depleted transplantation in children. TCRdb independently ran MiXCR on the PCR reads; one entry per CDR3 protein. Of roughly 790,000 distinct CDR3 sequences in the sample, about 15% were seen once. The source material was PBMCs, mostly from graft donor cells, sampled 360 days after TCRalphabeta/CD19-depleted stem cell transplant. The receptors stem from a male patient younger than 18 who had a stem cell transplant for acute lymphoblastic leukemia, so the T cells may come from the graft donor. CDR3s include the opening cysteine and the closing phenylalanine or tryptophan. Each record gives: clone size, V gene, D gene, J gene, CDR3 protein, CDR3 DNA. A D gene is named only where the DNA matches it firmly. Rows may omit the clone size; those that give it use once, few, many or a size class.

clone_size: -; v_call: TRBV6-5; d_call: -; j_call: TRBJ2-1; cdr3_aa: CASSYGLKQFF; cdr3_nt: TGTGCCAGCAGTTACGGTCTTAAGCAGTTCTTC
clone_size: -; v_call: TRBV7-9; d_call: -; j_call: TRBJ2-3; cdr3_aa: CASNTPGQPPSTDTQYF; cdr3_nt: TGTGCCAGCAACACACCCGGACAGCCCCCTAGCACAGATACGCAGTATTTT
clone_size: few; v_call: TRBV29-1; d_call: -; j_call: TRBJ2-5; cdr3_aa: CSASQVSGETQYF; cdr3_nt: TGCAGCGCCTCACAGGTGTCTGGGGAGACCCAGTACTTC
clone_size: few; v_call: TRBV5-5; d_call: TRBD2; j_call: TRBJ2-2; cdr3_aa: CASNPRTSGSRGELFF; cdr3_nt: TGTGCCAGCAACCCTCGGACTAGCGGGAGTCGGGGGGAGCTGTTTTTT
clone_size: few; v_call: TRBV6-1; d_call: -; j_call: TRBJ2-1; cdr3_aa: CASSTWTPSGENEQFF; cdr3_nt: TGTGCCAGCAGTACGTGGACGCCATCCGGGGAAAATGAGCAGTTCTTC
clone_size: -; v_call: TRBV5-1; d_call: TRBD2; j_call: TRBJ2-7; cdr3_aa: CASSLPSGREQYF; cdr3_nt: TGCGCCAGCAGCTTGCCTAGCGGTCGAGAGCAGTACTTC
clone_size: -; v_call: TRBV4-2; d_call: -; j_call: TRBJ2-2; cdr3_aa: CASSHSTGELFF; cdr3_nt: TGTGCCAGCAGCCATTCCACCGGGGAGCTGTTTTTT
clone_size: -; v_call: TRBV7-2; d_call: TRBD1; j_call: TRBJ2-1; cdr3_aa: CASSPRRGLNEQFF; cdr3_nt: TGTGCCAGCAGCCCCCGAAGGGGGCTCAATGAGCAGTTCTTC
clone_size: -; v_call: TRBV27; d_call: TRBD1; j_call: TRBJ2-3; cdr3_aa: CASSLSTGADTQYF; cdr3_nt: TGTGCCAGCAGTTTATCCACAGGGGCAGATACGCAGTATTTT
clone_size: few; v_call: TRBV15; d_call: -; j_call: TRBJ2-3; cdr3_aa: CATSRGGSSDTQYF; cdr3_nt: TGTGCCACCAGCAGAGGTGGGAGTTCAGATACGCAGTATTTT
clone_size: -; v_call: TRBV7-9; d_call: -; j_call: TRBJ2-3; cdr3_aa: CASSLKGRLRDTQYF; cdr3_nt: TGTGCCAGCAGCTTAAAGGGGAGATTGAGAGATACGCAGTATTTT
clone_size: many; v_call: TRBV20-1; d_call: TRBD2; j_call: TRBJ2-1; cdr3_aa: CSATSGRGGYNEQFF; cdr3_nt: TGCAGTGCTACTAGCGGGAGAGGGGGCTACAATGAGCAGTTCTTC
clone_size: many; v_call: TRBV5-1; d_call: -; j_call: TRBJ2-5; cdr3_aa: CASSLGPSRGREETQYF; cdr3_nt: TGCGCCAGCAGCTTAGGCCCCAGCAGAGGGCGGGAAGAGACCCAGTACTTC
clone_size: -; v_call: TRBV28; d_call: TRBD1; j_call: TRBJ1-2; cdr3_aa: CASSFDRGWYGYTF; cdr3_nt: TGTGCCAGCAGTTTCGACAGGGGGTGGTATGGCTACACCTTC
clone_size: few; v_call: TRBV29-1; d_call: -; j_call: TRBJ2-7; cdr3_aa: CSPGGNPPYEQYF; cdr3_nt: TGCAGCCCTGGGGGGAATCCGCCCTACGAGCAGTACTTC
clone_size: few; v_call: TRBV4-2; d_call: -; j_call: TRBJ1-2; cdr3_aa: CASSPQVTGGYTF; cdr3_nt: TGTGCCAGCAGCCCACAGGTCACGGGTGGCTACACCTTC
clone_size: few; v_call: TRBV7-3; d_call: -; j_call: TRBJ2-5; cdr3_aa: CASSLIGTETQYF; cdr3_nt: TGTGCCAGCAGCTTAATAGGGACAGAGACCCAGTACTTC
clone_size: -; v_call: TRBV12-3/TRBV12-4; d_call: -; j_call: TRBJ2-1; cdr3_aa: CASSHFRAFSYNEQFF; cdr3_nt: TGTGCCAGCAGCCACTTTCGGGCATTCTCCTACAATGAGCAGTTCTTC
clone_size: few; v_call: TRBV12-3/TRBV12-4; d_call: -; j_call: TRBJ2-7; cdr3_aa: CASSLQVNSYEQYF; cdr3_nt: TGTGCCAGCAGTTTGCAGGTGAACTCCTACGAGCAGTACTTC
clone_size: few; v_call: TRBV12-3/TRBV12-4; d_call: -; j_call: TRBJ2-7; cdr3_aa: CASSFSGKGVDEQYF; cdr3_nt: TGTGCCAGCAGTTTTAGTGGGAAAGGGGTTGACGAGCAGTACTTC
clone_size: many; v_call: TRBV20-1; d_call: -; j_call: TRBJ2-1; cdr3_aa: CSARQPLYNEQFF; cdr3_nt: TGCAGTGCTAGACAGCCGCTCTACAATGAGCAGTTCTTC
clone_size: -; v_call: TRBV27; d_call: TRBD2; j_call: TRBJ2-5; cdr3_aa: CASSLRLAAQETQYF; cdr3_nt: TGTGCCAGCAGTTTGAGACTAGCGGCTCAAGAGACCCAGTACTTC
clone_size: few; v_call: TRBV12-3/TRBV12-4; d_call: TRBD1; j_call: TRBJ2-5; cdr3_aa: CASRVTGDKTQYF; cdr3_nt: TGTGCCAGCAGAGTTACAGGGGATAAGACCCAGTACTTC
clone_size: many; v_call: TRBV7-3; d_call: -; j_call: TRBJ2-2; cdr3_aa: CASSWVTGELFF; cdr3_nt: TGTGCCAGCAGCTGGGTCACCGGGGAGCTGTTTTTT
clone_size: -; v_call: TRBV12-3/TRBV12-4; d_call: -; j_call: TRBJ1-3; cdr3_aa: CASSFGQYSGNTIYF; cdr3_nt: TGTGCCAGCAGTTTCGGGCAGTACTCTGGAAACACCATATATTTT
clone_size: few; v_call: TRBV5-1; d_call: -; j_call: TRBJ1-1; cdr3_aa: CASSLHYSQDEAFF; cdr3_nt: TGCGCCAGCAGCTTGCACTACTCACAGGATGAAGCTTTCTTT